This entry lists 2 T cell receptor beta chains sequenced from one sample in a study of blood T cell repertoires in COVID-19. This table comes from immunoSEQ multiplex PCR, and its TCRdb copy is limited to in-frame clones, with some not included. The table has about 94,000 clones, about 80% seen once; the top ten hold around a fifth. Sequencing was performed on peripheral blood. The receptors were gathered from a human donor in a cohort sampled during active COVID-19.

The CDR3 DNA reads TGTGCCAGCAGTTTATCTTTTAGCGGGATAACCCCACAGGGGTACGAGCAGTACTTC. Translated: CASSLSFSGITPQGYEQYF. This chain joins TRBV28 and TRBJ2-7; perhaps TRBD2 as D (8 bases). This CDR3 region has 19 residues. Trimming pared 1 base from V and 4 bases from J, leaving 26 bases between. Germline values: CDR1 MDHEN, CDR2 SYDVKM. Based on the CDR3 plus reference TRBV28 and TRBJ2-7, the full variable domain is DVKVTQSSRYLVKRTGEKVFLECVQDMDHENMFWYRQDPGLGLRLIYFSYDVKMKEKGDIPEGYSVSREKKERFSLILESASTNQTSMYLCASSLSFSGITPQGYEQYFGPGTRLTVT.

The CDR3 is CASSLGLAGGELFF. As DNA, the CDR3 is TGTGCCAGCAGCTTGGGACTAGCAGGCGGGGAGCTGTTTTTT. This sequence joins TRBV13 and TRBJ2-2, with 9 bases fitting TRBD2. V dropped 3 bases and J dropped 7; count of bases not matched to a gene: 3. In germline, CDR1 is PRHDT, CDR2 FYEKMQ (reference sequence). The CDR3 totals 14 residues.